These T cell receptor beta chains were read from a single sample in a study of shared clonotypes between healthy human individuals. Some clones are missing from TCRdb's copy, which holds only in-frame ones; the method was immunoSEQ multiplex PCR. The sample has 1,400,000 or so clones; around 98.5% are singletons. Sequencing used naive CD4+ T cells sorted from blood. The source is a man aged 25-45 years in good health. CDR3s include the opening cysteine and the closing phenylalanine or tryptophan. A D gene is named only where the DNA matches it firmly.

j_call	v_call	d_call	cdr3_nt	cdr3_aa
TRBJ1-5	TRBV7-6	TRBD1	TGTGCCAGCAGCCGGGACAGGTTCGGCCAGCCCCAGCATTTT	CASSRDRFGQPQHF
TRBJ1-2	TRBV4-1	NA	TGCGCCAGCAGCCAAGATCAGTCGGATAACTATGGCTACACCTTC	CASSQDQSDNYGYTF
TRBJ1-4	TRBV14	NA	TGTGCCAGCAGCCAAGCCATTATCGGCGAAAAACTGTTTTTT	CASSQAIIGEKLFF
TRBJ1-4	TRBV7-9	NA	TGTGCCAGCAGCTTGGGGGCCGACAAAGGTGAAAAACTGTTTTTT	CASSLGADKGEKLFF
TRBJ2-7	TRBV15	NA	TGTGCCACCAGCAGAGATCCACAGGGAAACTACGAGCAGTACTTC	CATSRDPQGNYEQYF
TRBJ1-1	TRBV5-6	NA	TGTGCCAGCAGCTTTGACACTCGAAACACTGAAGCTTTCTTT	CASSFDTRNTEAFF
TRBJ2-5	TRBV11-3	TRBD2	TGTGCCAGCAGCCCCGGGACTAGCATCGGGGAGACCCAGTACTTC	CASSPGTSIGETQYF
TRBJ2-7	TRBV7-2	TRBD1	TGTGCCAGCAGCTTTTTCCAGGGGGTGACCCACGAGCAGTACTTC	CASSFFQGVTHEQYF
TRBJ2-7	TRBV5-4	NA	TGTGCCAGCAGCTTGGCCGGGACGAATTACGAGCAGTACTTC	CASSLAGTNYEQYF
TRBJ2-1	TRBV19	TRBD2	TGTGCCAGTAGTCCCGGGACTAGCGGGATGAGCTCCTACAATGAGCAGTTCTTC	CASSPGTSGMSSYNEQFF
TRBJ1-5	TRBV5-1	NA	TGCGCCAGCAGCTCGATGGGCCTTAGCAATCAGCCCCAGCATTTT	CASSSMGLSNQPQHF
TRBJ2-5	TRBV13	NA	TGTGCCAGCGGCTTACTTGAAGAGACCCAGTACTTC	CASGLLEETQYF
TRBJ2-7	TRBV15	TRBD1	TGTGCCACCAGCAAAGGGGACAGGGGGGCGGTAGAGCAGTACTTC	CATSKGDRGAVEQYF
TRBJ1-5	TRBV6-1	NA	TGTGCCAGCAGTCGAGACATTAGCAATCAGCCCCAGCATTTT	CASSRDISNQPQHF
TRBJ2-3	TRBV7-2	NA	TGTGCCAGCAGCTTAGAGGTTGTGGATACGCAGTATTTT	CASSLEVVDTQYF